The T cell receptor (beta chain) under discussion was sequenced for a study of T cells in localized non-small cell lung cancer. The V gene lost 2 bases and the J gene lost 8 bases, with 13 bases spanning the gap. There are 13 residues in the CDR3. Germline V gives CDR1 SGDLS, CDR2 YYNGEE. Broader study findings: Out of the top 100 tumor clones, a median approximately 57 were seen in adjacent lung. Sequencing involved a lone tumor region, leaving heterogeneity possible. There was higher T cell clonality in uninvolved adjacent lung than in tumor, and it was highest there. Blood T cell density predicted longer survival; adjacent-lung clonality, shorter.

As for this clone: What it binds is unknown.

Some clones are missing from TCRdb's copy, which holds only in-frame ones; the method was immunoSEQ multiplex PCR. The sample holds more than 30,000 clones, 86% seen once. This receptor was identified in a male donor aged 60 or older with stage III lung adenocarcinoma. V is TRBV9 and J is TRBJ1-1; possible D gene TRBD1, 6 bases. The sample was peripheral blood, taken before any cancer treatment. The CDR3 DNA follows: TGTGCCAGCAGCGTCGAGCCAGGGGTAGAAGCTTTCTTT. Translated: CASSVEPGVEAFF.